This section outlines one TCR beta chain sequence together with its context. The target antigen is unknown. Investigators sorted each CD8+ T cell subset in triplicate, taking approximately 300,000 cells each time. Naive CD8+ T cells carried a CD45RO-CCR7+CD27+CD95- phenotype. Each TRB cDNA library was prepared by 5' RACE (with UMI labels). TCRdb reprocessed the 5' RACE reads, keeping one entry per CDR3 protein, no DNA. With approximately 130,000 distinct CDR3 sequences in the sample, the ten largest clones hold over 0.35%. Germline CDR1 is SGHDT and CDR2 is YYEEEE. The CDR3 totals 13 residues. These data are taken from a study of CXCR3-negative and CXCR3-positive naive CD8 T cells. Findings of the study overall: Both naive subsets, CXCR3-negative and CXCR3-positive, displayed similar TRBV-TRBJ usage, unlike memory cells. Compared with CXCR3-negative naive cells, CXCR3-positive naive cells showed more hydrophobic TRB CDR3s.

The origin of this receptor is a human donor in good health. Some clones in this sample may be carry-over from other donors' samples. The gene calls are TRBV5-6 and TRBJ2-3. Sequenced: naive CXCR3+ CD8+ T cells from blood. Subset given: CD45RO-CCR7+CD27+CD95- naive CD8+ T cells expressing CXCR3 (TNR3+). The CDR3 protein is CASSPESTDTQYF.